The following is a T cell receptor (beta chain) sequence with its context. The CDR3 is 15 amino acids. Per germline, CDR1 SGHNT and CDR2 YENEEA. The V end lost 1 base, the J end lost 1 base, and 10 bases lay between the germline ends. The data are from a study of T cell responses to AZD1222 COVID-19 vaccine. The protocol was immunoSEQ multiplex PCR, while the TCRdb copy is restricted to in-frame clones and leaves out a portion. In the table there are 100,000 or so clones, around nine tenths of which are singletons. The rearrangement joins TRBV11-3 to TRBJ1-1, with D maybe TRBD1 (5 bases). The receptor comes from an adult in good health. Sample: peripheral blood, taken on day 0 of AZD1222 vaccination. This CDR3 is CASSLGQGENTEAFF. In DNA form, the CDR3 reads TGTGCCAGCAGCTTAGGTCAGGGAGAGAACACTGAAGCTTTCTTT.